The present T cell receptor (beta chain) was sequenced within a study of OX40 agonist ivuxolimab in advanced cancers. The study, taken as a whole, reports: With doses of 0.1 to 3.0 mg/kg, CD4+ and CD8+ blood T cells had undergone clonal expansion by week 6.

This CDR3 is 13 amino acids long. The ends were cut back, 3 bases at V and 1 base at J, with 6 bases in the middle. The germline V gene has CDR1 LNHDA and CDR2 SQIVND (reference sequence). A remark on this clone: Its target is not known.

Method: immunoSEQ multiplex PCR; TCRdb's copy keeps in-frame clones and lacks some. Altogether tens of thousands of clones are present, about 91% being singletons, with the ten largest covering 0.33%. Specimen: CD4+ or CD8+ T cells sorted from blood, collected in a trial of the OX40 agonist ivuxolimab. The genes are TRBV19 and TRBJ1-1; D may be TRBD1 (5 bases). This clonotype was obtained from an adult with an advanced solid tumor such as melanoma, head and neck, liver or kidney cancer. The CDR3 coding sequence is TGTGCCAGTAGTATTCAGGGGAACACTGAAGCTTTCTTT. This translates into CASSIQGNTEAFF.